This T cell receptor beta chain is drawn from a study of Graves' ophthalmopathy and Graves' hyperthyroidism. Germline loops: CDR1 MNHEY, CDR2 SVGEGT. The CDR3 is 16 residues long. V lost 1 base and J 6 bases, leaving 18 bases between the germline ends. Amplification targeted the TCR beta CDR3 regions, with RNA transcripts as the source material. HTBI primers were used in a first-round RT-PCR, which preceded a second-round multiplex PCR. MiXCR, run by TCRdb on the multiplex PCR reads, gives a single entry per CDR3 protein. The sample includes some 360,000 distinct CDR3 sequences, approximately 18% seen only once; the top ten take 2.4%.

The sample was peripheral blood. This chain uses TRBV6-2 or TRBV6-3 with TRBJ1-1; D is uncertain. The origin of this receptor is an adult woman with stable Graves' hyperthyroidism. The CDR3 nucleotides read TGTGCCAGCAGTTACTTAGGCCCATCCGGTTACGCTGAAGCTTTCTTT. Translating it yields CASSYLGPSGYAEAFF.